Reported below is one T cell receptor beta chain. The data originate from a study of cytomegalovirus exposure and HLA in healthy donors. The germline CDR1 and CDR2 sequences are SGHRS and YFSETQ. J lost 0 bases, V lost 3 bases, and 10 bases had no gene match. This CDR3 is 19 amino acids long. PCR primers comprised 60 Vbeta and 13 Jbeta primers. The data were produced by immunoSEQ multiplex PCR, yet TCRdb's version contains in-frame clones alone and is incomplete. The data hold about 180,000 clones, with about 85% observed a single time. The sample consisted of PBMCs. This clonotype originated in a boy aged 2 to 9 in good health and CMV-seronegative. The chain uses TRBV5-1 and TRBJ2-1, with 12 positions matching TRBD2. CDR3 sequence: CASSSTGTSGWSSYNEQFF. The DNA of the CDR3 is TGCGCCAGCAGCTCGACCGGGACTAGCGGGTGGAGCTCCTACAATGAGCAGTTCTTC. Full variable domain (rest looked up from reference TRBV5-1 and TRBJ2-1): KAGVTQTPRYLIKTRGQQVTLSCSPISGHRSVSWYQQTPGQGLQFLFEYFSETQRNKGNFPGRFSGRQFSNSRSEMNVSTLELGDSALYLCASSSTGTSGWSSYNEQFFGPGTRLTVL.